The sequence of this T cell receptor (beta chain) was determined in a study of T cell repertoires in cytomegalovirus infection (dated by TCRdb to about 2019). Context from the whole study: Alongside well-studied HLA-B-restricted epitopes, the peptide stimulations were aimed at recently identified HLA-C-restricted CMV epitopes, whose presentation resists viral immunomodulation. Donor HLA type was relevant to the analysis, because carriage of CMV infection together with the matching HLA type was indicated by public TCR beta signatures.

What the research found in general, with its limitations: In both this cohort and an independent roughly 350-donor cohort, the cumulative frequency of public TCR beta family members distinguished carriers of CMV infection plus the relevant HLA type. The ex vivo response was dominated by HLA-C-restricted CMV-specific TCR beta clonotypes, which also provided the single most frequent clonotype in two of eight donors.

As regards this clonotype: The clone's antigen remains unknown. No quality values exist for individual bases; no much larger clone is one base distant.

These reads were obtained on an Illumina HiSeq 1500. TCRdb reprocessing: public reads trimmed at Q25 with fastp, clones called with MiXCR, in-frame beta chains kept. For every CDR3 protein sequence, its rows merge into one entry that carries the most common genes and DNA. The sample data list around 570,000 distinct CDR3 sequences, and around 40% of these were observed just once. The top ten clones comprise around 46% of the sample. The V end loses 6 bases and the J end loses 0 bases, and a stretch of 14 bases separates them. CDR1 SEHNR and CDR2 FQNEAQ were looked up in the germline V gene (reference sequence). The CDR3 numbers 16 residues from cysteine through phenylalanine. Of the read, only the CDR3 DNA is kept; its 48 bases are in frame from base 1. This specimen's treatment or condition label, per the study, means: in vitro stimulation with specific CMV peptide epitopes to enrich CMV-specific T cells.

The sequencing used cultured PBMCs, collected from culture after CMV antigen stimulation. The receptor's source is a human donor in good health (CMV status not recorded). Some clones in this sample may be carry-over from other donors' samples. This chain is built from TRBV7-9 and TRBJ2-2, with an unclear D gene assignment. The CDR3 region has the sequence CASRRSGAANTGELFF. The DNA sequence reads TGTGCCAGCAGGCGGTCGGGCGCCGCGAACACCGGGGAGCTGTTTTTT.